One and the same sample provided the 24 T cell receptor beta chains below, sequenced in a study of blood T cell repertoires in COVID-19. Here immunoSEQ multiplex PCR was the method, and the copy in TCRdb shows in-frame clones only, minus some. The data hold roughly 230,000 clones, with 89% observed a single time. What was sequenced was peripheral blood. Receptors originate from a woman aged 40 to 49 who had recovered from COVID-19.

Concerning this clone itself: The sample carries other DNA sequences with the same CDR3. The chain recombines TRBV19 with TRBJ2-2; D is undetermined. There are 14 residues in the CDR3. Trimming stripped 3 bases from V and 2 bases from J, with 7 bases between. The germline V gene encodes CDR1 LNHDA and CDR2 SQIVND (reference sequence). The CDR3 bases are TGTGCCAGTAGTATCCTCCTTAACACCGGGGAGCTGTTTTTT. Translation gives CASSILLNTGELFF.

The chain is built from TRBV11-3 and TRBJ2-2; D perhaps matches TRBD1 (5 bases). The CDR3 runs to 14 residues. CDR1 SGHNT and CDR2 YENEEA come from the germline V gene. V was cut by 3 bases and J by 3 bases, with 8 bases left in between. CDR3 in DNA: TGTGCCAGCAGCTTCTCCAGGGACACCGGGGAGCTGTTTTTT. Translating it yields CASSFSRDTGELFF.

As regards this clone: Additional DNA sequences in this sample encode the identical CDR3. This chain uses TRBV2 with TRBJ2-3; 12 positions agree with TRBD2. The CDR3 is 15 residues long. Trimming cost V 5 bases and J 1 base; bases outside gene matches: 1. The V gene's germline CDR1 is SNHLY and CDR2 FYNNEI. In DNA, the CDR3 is TGTGCCAGCAGTCGACTAGCGGGGGGCACAGATACGCAGTATTTT. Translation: CASSRLAGGTDTQYF. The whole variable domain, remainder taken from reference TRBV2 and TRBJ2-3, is EPEVTQTPSHQVTQMGQEVILRCVPISNHLYFYWYRQILGQKVEFLVSFYNNEISEKSEIFDDQFSVERPDGSNFTLKIRSTKLEDSAMYFCASSRLAGGTDTQYFGPGTRLTVL.

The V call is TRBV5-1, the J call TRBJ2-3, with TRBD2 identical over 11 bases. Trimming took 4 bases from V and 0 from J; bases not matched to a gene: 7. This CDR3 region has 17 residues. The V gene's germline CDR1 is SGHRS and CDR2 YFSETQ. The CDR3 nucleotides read TGCGCCAGCAGCAGGATGTCTAGCGGGGGGAGCACAGATACGCAGTATTTT. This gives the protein CASSRMSSGGSTDTQYF.

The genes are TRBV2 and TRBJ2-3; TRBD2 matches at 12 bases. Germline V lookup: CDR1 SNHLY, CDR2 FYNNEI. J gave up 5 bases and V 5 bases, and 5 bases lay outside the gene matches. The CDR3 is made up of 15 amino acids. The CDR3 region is CASSLAGGPVDTQYF. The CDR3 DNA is TGTGCCAGCAGTCTAGCGGGAGGGCCGGTAGATACGCAGTATTTT.

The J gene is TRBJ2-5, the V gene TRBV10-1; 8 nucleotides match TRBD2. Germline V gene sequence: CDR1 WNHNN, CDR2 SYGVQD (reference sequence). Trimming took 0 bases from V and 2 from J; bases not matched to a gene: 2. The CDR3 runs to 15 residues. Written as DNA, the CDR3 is TGCGCCAGCAGTGAGTCCGCGGGGGGACAAGAGACCCAGTACTTC. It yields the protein CASSESAGGQETQYF.

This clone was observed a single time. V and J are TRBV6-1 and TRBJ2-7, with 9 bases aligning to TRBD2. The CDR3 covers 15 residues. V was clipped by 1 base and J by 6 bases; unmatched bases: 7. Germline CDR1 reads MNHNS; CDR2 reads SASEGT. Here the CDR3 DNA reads TGTGCCAGCAGTGAAGTTAGCGGGAGTAGGTCCGAGCAGTACGTC. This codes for CASSEVSGSRSEQYV.

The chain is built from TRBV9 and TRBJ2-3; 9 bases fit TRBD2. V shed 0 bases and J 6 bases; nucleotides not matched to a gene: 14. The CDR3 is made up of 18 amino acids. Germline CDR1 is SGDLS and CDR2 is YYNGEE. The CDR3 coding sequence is TGTGCCAGCAGCGTAGCTACGGTTGTAGCGGGGGATCTGGATACGCAGTATTTT. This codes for CASSVATVVAGDLDTQYF.

The CDR3 DNA reads as TGTGCCAGTAGTCCGTTTACAGGGTCAGGGGAGCTGTTTTTT. Protein product: CASSPFTGSGELFF. The V call is TRBV19, the J call TRBJ2-2; tentative D call: TRBD1 (6 bases). The CDR3 sequence is 14 residues long. Between the trimmed V and J ends, which lost 5 bases and 8 bases, there was a span of 15 bases. CDR1 and CDR2 (germline): LNHDA, SQIVND (reference sequence).

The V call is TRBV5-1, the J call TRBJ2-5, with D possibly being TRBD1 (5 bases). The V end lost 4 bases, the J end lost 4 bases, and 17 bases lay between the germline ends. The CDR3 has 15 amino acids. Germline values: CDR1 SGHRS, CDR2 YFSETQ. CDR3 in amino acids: CASSPTTSGPETQYF. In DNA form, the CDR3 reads TGCGCCAGCAGCCCTACTACATCAGGGCCAGAGACCCAGTACTTC.

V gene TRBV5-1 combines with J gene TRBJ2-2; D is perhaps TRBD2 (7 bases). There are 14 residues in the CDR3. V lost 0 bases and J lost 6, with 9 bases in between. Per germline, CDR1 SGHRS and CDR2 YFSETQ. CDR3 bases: TGCGCCAGCAGCTTGGCGGGGGGCTCCGGGGAGCTGTTTTTT. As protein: CASSLAGGSGELFF.

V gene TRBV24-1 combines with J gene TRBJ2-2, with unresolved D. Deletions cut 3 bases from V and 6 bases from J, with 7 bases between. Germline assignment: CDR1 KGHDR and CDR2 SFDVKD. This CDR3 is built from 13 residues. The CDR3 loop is CATSDPSPGELFF. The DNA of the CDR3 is TGTGCCACCAGTGATCCCTCCCCCGGGGAGCTGTTTTTT.

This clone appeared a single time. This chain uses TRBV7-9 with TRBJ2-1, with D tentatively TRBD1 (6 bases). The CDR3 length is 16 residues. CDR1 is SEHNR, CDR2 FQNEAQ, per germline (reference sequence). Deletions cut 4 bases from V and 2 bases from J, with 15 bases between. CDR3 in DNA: TGTGCCAGCAGCTGGGGGCGGAGATGGACCTACAATGAGCAGTTCTTC. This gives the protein CASSWGRRWTYNEQFF.

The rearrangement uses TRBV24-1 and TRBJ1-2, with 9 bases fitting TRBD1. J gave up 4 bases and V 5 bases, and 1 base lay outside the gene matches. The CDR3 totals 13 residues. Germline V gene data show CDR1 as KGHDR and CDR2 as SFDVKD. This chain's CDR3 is CATSGGQGYGYTF. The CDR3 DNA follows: TGTGCCACCAGTGGGGGACAGGGCTATGGCTACACCTTC.

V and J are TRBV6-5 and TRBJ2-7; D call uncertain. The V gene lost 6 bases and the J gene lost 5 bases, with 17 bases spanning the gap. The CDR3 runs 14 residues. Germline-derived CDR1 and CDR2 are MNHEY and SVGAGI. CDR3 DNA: TGTGCCAGCAGCGAGTCGGCTGTTCTAGACGAGCAGTACGTC. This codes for CASSESAVLDEQYV.

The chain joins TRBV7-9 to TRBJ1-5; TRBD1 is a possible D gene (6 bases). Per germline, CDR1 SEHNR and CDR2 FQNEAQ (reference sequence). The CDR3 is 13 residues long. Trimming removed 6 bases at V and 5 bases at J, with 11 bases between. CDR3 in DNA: TGTGCCAGCAGTCAGGACAGTTATCAGCCCCAGCATTTT. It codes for CASSQDSYQPQHF. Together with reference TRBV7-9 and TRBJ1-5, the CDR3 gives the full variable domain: DTGVSQNPRHKITKRGQNVTFRCDPISEHNRLYWYRQTLGQGPEFLTYFQNEAQLEKSRLLSDRFSAERPKGSFSTLEIQRTEQGDSAMYLCASSQDSYQPQHFGDGTRLSIL.

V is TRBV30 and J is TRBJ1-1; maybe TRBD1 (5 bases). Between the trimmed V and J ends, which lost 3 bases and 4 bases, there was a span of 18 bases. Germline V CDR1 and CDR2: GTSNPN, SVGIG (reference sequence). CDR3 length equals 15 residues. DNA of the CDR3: TGTGCCTGGAGGGGACTTTGGGGGAATCCCACTGAAGCTTTCTTT. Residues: CAWRGLWGNPTEAFF.

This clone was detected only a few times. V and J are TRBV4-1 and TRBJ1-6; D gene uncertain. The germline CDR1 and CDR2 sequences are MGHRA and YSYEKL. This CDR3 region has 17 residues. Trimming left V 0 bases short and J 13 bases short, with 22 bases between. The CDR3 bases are TGCGCCAGCAGCCAAGAGGGTGTCCGCAGTACGGGTTCCCCCCTCCACTTT. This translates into CASSQEGVRSTGSPLHF.

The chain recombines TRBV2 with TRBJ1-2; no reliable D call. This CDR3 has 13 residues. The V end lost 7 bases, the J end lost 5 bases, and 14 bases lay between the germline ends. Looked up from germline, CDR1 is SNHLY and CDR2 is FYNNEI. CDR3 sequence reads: CASTFLDTYGYTF. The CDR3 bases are TGTGCCAGCACCTTTCTCGACACTTATGGCTACACCTTC. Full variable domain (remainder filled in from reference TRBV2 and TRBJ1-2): EPEVTQTPSHQVTQMGQEVILRCVPISNHLYFYWYRQILGQKVEFLVSFYNNEISEKSEIFDDQFSVERPDGSNFTLKIRSTKLEDSAMYFCASTFLDTYGYTFGSGTRLTVV.

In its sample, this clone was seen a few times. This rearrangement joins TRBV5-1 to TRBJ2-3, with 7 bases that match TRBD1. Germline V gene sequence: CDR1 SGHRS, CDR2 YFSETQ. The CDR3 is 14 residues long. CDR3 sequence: CAGRRDSTEDTQYF. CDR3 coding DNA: TGCGCTGGGCGCCGGGACAGCACAGAAGATACGCAGTATTTT.

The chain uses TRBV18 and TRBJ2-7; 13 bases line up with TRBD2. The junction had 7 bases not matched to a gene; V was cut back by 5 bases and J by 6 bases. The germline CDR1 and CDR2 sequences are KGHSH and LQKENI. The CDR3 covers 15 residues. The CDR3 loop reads CASSYGLAGVSEQYV. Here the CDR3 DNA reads TGTGCCAGCTCATACGGACTAGCGGGAGTTTCCGAGCAGTACGTC.

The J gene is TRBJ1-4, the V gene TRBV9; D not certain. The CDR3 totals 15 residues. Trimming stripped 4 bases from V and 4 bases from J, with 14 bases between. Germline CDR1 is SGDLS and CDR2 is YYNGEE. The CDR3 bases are TGTGCCAGCAGCCCCCTACACTCGGGTAATGAAAAACTGTTTTTT. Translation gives CASSPLHSGNEKLFF.

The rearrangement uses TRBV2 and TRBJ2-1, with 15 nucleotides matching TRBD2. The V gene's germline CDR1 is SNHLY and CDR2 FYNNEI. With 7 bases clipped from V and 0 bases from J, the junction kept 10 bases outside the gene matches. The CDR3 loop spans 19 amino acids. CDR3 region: CASIGTSGGLTSSYNEQFF. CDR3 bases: TGTGCCAGCATTGGGACTAGCGGGGGGCTAACTAGCTCCTACAATGAGCAGTTCTTC.

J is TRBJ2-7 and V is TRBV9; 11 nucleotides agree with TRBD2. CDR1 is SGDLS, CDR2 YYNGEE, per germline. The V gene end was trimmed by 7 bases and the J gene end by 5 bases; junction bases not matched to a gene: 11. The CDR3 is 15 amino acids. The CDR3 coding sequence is TGTGCCAGCGCGGTAGCGGGGGGGCCCCTGAACGAGCAGTACTTC. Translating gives CASAVAGGPLNEQYF.